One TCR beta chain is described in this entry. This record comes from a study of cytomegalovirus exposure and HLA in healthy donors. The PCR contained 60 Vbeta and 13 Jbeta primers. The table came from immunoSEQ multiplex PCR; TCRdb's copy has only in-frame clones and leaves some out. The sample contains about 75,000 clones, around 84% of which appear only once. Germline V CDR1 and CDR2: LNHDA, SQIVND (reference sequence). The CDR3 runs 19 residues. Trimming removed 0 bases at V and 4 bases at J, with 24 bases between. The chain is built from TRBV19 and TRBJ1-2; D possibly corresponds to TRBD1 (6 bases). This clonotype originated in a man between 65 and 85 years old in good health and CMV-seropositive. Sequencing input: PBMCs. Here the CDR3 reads CASSIDPDQGFSNSYGYTF. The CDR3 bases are TGTGCCAGTAGTATAGACCCCGACCAGGGGTTTTCTAACAGCTATGGCTACACCTTC.